This passage covers 26 T cell receptor beta chains from one sample sequenced in a study of naive and memory T cell subsets. The beta constant-region primer was an equimolar mix of two oligonucleotides covering TRBC1 and TRBC2. Four rounds of PCR amplified the ligated cDNA using nested alpha and beta constant-region primers plus SP2. TCRdb processed the UMI-ligation and nested PCR reads anew with MiXCR; each CDR3 protein has one entry. The sample yields approximately 31,000 distinct CDR3 sequences, around 20% seen once. The sequenced sample was effector memory CD4+ T cells from blood. Subset: effector memory, CD45RA- CD27-. These receptors originate from a human donor in good health.

The rearrangement uses TRBV3-1 and TRBJ2-6; 10 bases map to TRBD2. Trimming removed 1 base from V and 2 bases from J; junction bases left unmatched: 5. The CDR3 is 18 amino acids. Germline V CDR1 and CDR2: LGHDT, YNNKEL (reference sequence). CDR3 loop: CASSQGGLAGAGANVLTF. CDR3 nucleotide sequence: TGTGCCAGCAGCCAAGGGGGCCTAGCGGGAGCTGGGGCCAACGTCCTGACTTTC.

This clonotype appeared a few times. The V call is TRBV2, the J call TRBJ2-1, with 12 bases fitting TRBD2. There are 18 residues in the CDR3. Germline V CDR1 and CDR2: SNHLY, FYNNEI. The junction had 8 bases not matched to a gene; V was cut back by 5 bases and J by 0 bases. Here the CDR3 DNA reads TGTGCCAGCAGTCGACTAGCGGGAGTGTCCAGCTCCTACAATGAGCAGTTCTTC. This encodes CASSRLAGVSSSYNEQFF.

This clonotype is medium-sized. One end of the junction does not line up with germline, which may come from a read error. The chain couples TRBV20-1 to TRBJ2-7; D possibly matches TRBD1 or TRBD2 (6 bases each). Per germline, CDR1 DFQATT and CDR2 SNEGSKA (reference sequence). This CDR3 has 12 residues. The CDR3 here is CSARDDPGGLGF. DNA for the CDR3: TGCAGTGCTAGAGATGACCCCGGGGGCCTAGGCTTC.

This chain links TRBV18 with TRBJ2-3, with D possibly matching TRBD2 (6 bases). CDR1 is KGHSH and CDR2 is LQKENI in the germline V gene. The V end was cut by 2 bases, the J end by 5 bases, with 8 bases between. The CDR3 covers 13 residues. CDR3 sequence: CASSPGGEDTQYF. Written as DNA, the CDR3 is TGTGCCAGCTCACCAGGCGGGGAAGATACGCAGTATTTT.

This clonotype appeared a few times. The chain's CDR3 is CASSPLGEGHHYGYTF. DNA for the CDR3: TGTGCCAGCTCACCGTTAGGTGAGGGACATCACTATGGCTACACCTTC. The chain uses TRBV18 and TRBJ1-2, with D tentatively TRBD1 (6 bases). Germline lookup yields CDR1 KGHSH and CDR2 LQKENI. The CDR3 is made up of 16 amino acids. The V and J ends lost 3 bases and 3 bases respectively, with 17 bases between them. Variable domain in full (rest from reference TRBV18 and TRBJ1-2): NAGVMQNPRHLVRRRGQEARLRCSPMKGHSHVYWYRQLPEEGLKFMVYLQKENIIDESGMPKERFSAEFPKEGPSILRIQQVVRGDSAAYFCASSPLGEGHHYGYTFGSGTRLTVV.

This clonotype has more than one count but fewer than ten. This rearrangement joins TRBV5-1 to TRBJ2-6, with TRBD2 matching 8 bases. This CDR3 is 16 amino acids long. V was clipped by 0 bases and J by 4 bases; unmatched bases: 3. Germline values: CDR1 SGHRS, CDR2 YFSETQ. The CDR3 sequence is CASSLEGLGGANVLTF. Here the CDR3 DNA reads TGCGCCAGCAGCTTGGAGGGACTAGGCGGGGCCAACGTCCTGACTTTC.

This clonotype has a handful of counts. V usage is TRBV28 and J usage is TRBJ2-7; D uncertain. Germline V gene sequence: CDR1 MDHEN, CDR2 SYDVKM. CDR3 length: 15 amino acids. V gave up 3 bases and J gave up 2 bases, with 14 bases separating them. CDR3 amino acids: CASSFNDGTPYEQYF. Written as DNA, the CDR3 is TGTGCCAGCAGTTTCAACGACGGTACCCCCTACGAGCAGTACTTC.

In this sample, this clonotype is medium-sized. The genes are TRBV10-2 and TRBJ1-1; D remains unclear. V lost 4 bases to trimming and J lost 0 bases, with 6 bases between them. The CDR3 has 13 residues. Germline CDR1 is WSHSY and CDR2 is SAAADI. Here the CDR3 DNA reads TGCGCCAGCAGTGGTGCGGTGAACACTGAAGCTTTCTTT. It codes for CASSGAVNTEAFF.

This clonotype is judged medium-sized (0.01 to 0.1%). The rearrangement links TRBV11-2 to TRBJ2-1; 12 bases fit TRBD2. With 5 bases clipped from V and 7 bases from J, the junction kept 21 bases outside the gene matches. This CDR3 is 20 amino acids long. CDR1 is SGHAT, CDR2 FQNNGV, per germline. This CDR3 reads CASSREGLAGIRTIRNEQFF. As DNA, the CDR3 is TGTGCCAGCAGCCGAGAAGGACTAGCGGGGATTCGGACTATCCGTAATGAGCAGTTCTTC.

The chain recombines TRBV20-1 with TRBJ2-1; 10 nucleotides align to TRBD1. After removal of 5 bases from V and 5 bases from J, the junction contained 9 bases not matched to a gene. Germline CDR1 and CDR2: DFQATT and SNEGSKA (reference sequence). The CDR3 runs 15 residues. The CDR3 sequence: CSADPPGQGHNEQFF. In DNA, the CDR3 is TGCAGTGCTGATCCACCGGGACAGGGGCACAATGAGCAGTTCTTC.

The chain recombines TRBV20-1 with TRBJ1-5; D unresolved. The CDR3 loop spans 17 amino acids. Trimming stripped 5 bases from V and 3 bases from J, with 23 bases between. Per the germline V gene, CDR1 is DFQATT and CDR2 is SNEGSKA (reference sequence). The CDR3, as DNA: TGCAGTGCTGCAAGGGCGGAGGGCTTCTCCAACAATCAGCCCCAGCATTTT. Encoded protein: CSAARAEGFSNNQPQHF.

This clonotype was detected only a few times. The chain joins TRBV27 to TRBJ2-3; D uncertain. Per the germline V gene, CDR1 is MNHEY and CDR2 is SMNVEV (reference sequence). The CDR3 is 14 amino acids. Trimming cost V 5 bases and J 0 bases, with 9 bases left between them. This CDR3 reads CASSKQTSTDTQYF. CDR3 coding DNA: TGTGCCAGCAGTAAGCAGACTAGCACAGATACGCAGTATTTT.

In its sample, this clonotype was seen once. The chain is built from TRBV12-3 or TRBV12-4 and TRBJ1-5, with TRBD1 as a possible D gene (6 bases). CDR3 size: 14 residues. V was shortened by 6 bases and J by 2 bases, with 11 bases between the two germline ends. The CDR3 nucleotides read TGTGCCAGCAGCCAACACAGGGGCAATCAGCCCCAGCATTTT. Protein: CASSQHRGNQPQHF.

In this sample, this clonotype is medium-sized. The genes are TRBV28 and TRBJ2-3; 9 bases map to TRBD2. The germline CDR1 and CDR2 sequences are MDHEN and SYDVKM. This CDR3 spans 17 amino acids. J was trimmed by 0 bases and V by 3 bases; bases with no gene match: 7. Written as DNA, the CDR3 is TGTGCCAGCAGTTTTGGACTGGCGGGAGGGAGCACAGATACGCAGTATTTT. Its protein product is CASSFGLAGGSTDTQYF.

This clonotype was observed many times. The chain has TRBV6-1 and TRBJ1-1; tentative D call: TRBD1 (6 bases). This CDR3 contains 14 residues. V dropped 6 bases and J dropped 2 bases, with 13 bases sitting between them. CDR1 MNHNS and CDR2 SASEGT come from the germline V gene. The CDR3 bases are TGTGCCAGCAGATCGGACAGCGCCAACACTGAAGCTTTCTTT. As protein: CASRSDSANTEAFF.

This clonotype occurred many times. The chain links TRBV2 to TRBJ1-5, with D uncertain. The V end was cut by 3 bases, the J end by 4 bases, with 7 bases between. This CDR3 comprises 13 residues. Germline V lookup: CDR1 SNHLY, CDR2 FYNNEI. DNA of the CDR3: TGTGCCAGCAGTGATAATACGAATCAGCCCCAGCATTTT. It yields the protein CASSDNTNQPQHF.

The V call is TRBV11-2, the J call TRBJ2-1; TRBD2 matches 11 bases. J gave up 5 bases and V 5 bases, and 8 bases lay outside the gene matches. This CDR3 spans 16 amino acids. Germline CDR1 is SGHAT and CDR2 is FQNNGV. CDR3: CASSRELAGVNNEQFF. CDR3 sequence (DNA): TGTGCCAGCAGCCGTGAACTAGCGGGAGTAAACAATGAGCAGTTCTTC. The full variable domain, completed using reference TRBV11-2 and TRBJ2-1, is EAGVAQSPRYKIIEKRQSVAFWCNPISGHATLYWYQQILGQGPKLLIQFQNNGVVDDSQLPKDRFSAERLKGVDSTLKIQPAKLEDSAVYLCASSRELAGVNNEQFFGPGTRLTVL.

This clonotype was counted ten times or more. The chain is built from TRBV5-6 and TRBJ1-4; possibly TRBD1 for D (6 bases). Germline CDR1 SGHDT, CDR2 YYEEEE. CDR3 length: 13 residues. Between the trimmed V and J ends, which lost 2 bases and 8 bases, there was a span of 10 bases. The CDR3 region has the DNA TGTGCCAGCAGCTTCGGGACACGGGAAAAACTGTTTTTT. Translation gives CASSFGTREKLFF.

This clonotype came up many times. This chain joins TRBV4-2 and TRBJ1-2; D remains ambiguous. There are 15 residues in the CDR3. CDR1 is LGHNA, CDR2 YNFKEQ, per germline. Trimming removed 0 bases at V and 4 bases at J, with 12 bases between. CDR3 loop: CASSQDLGRPYGYTF. The CDR3 DNA reads TGTGCCAGCAGCCAAGATCTGGGGAGGCCCTATGGCTACACCTTC.

This clonotype was picked up a small number of times. This chain uses TRBV7-2 with TRBJ1-2; 9 positions agree with TRBD1. Germline-derived CDR1 and CDR2 are SGHTA and FQGNSA. The CDR3 is 14 residues long. Trimming cost V 4 bases and J 9 bases; bases outside gene matches: 9. The CDR3 reads CASSSHGGQGSYTF. CDR3 sequence (DNA): TGTGCCAGCAGCTCTCATGGGGGACAGGGTAGCTACACCTTC.

The chain is built from TRBV30 and TRBJ1-2; D might be TRBD1 (6 bases). Looked up from germline, CDR1 is GTSNPN and CDR2 is SVGIG (reference sequence). Trimming removed 4 bases from V and 7 bases from J, with 16 bases in between. The CDR3 totals 13 residues. The CDR3 loop is CAWTRPGEGGYTF. CDR3 DNA sequence: TGTGCCTGGACCCGACCAGGGGAGGGTGGCTACACCTTC.

A remark on this clonotype: A junction boundary mismatches the germline segment, possibly from a read error. CDR3 protein: CATSSLAGSRGELFF. The DNA of the CDR3 is TGTGCCACCAGCTCACTAGCGGGTAGTCGGGGGGAGCTGTTTTTT. The genes are TRBV7-2 and TRBJ2-2, with 9 positions matching TRBD2. Germline V gene data show CDR1 as SGHTA and CDR2 as FQGNSA. The CDR3 is 15 amino acids.

Within the sample, this clonotype is medium-sized. The chain uses TRBV5-1 and TRBJ1-5; 7 positions agree with TRBD1. Germline CDR1 reads SGHRS; CDR2 reads YFSETQ. The CDR3 contains 15 residues. With V trimmed by 0 bases and J by 8 bases, 8 bases remained unmatched. The CDR3 region is CASSLGDSGGEPQHF. CDR3 in DNA: TGCGCCAGCAGCTTGGGGGACAGCGGGGGGGAGCCCCAGCATTTT.

This clonotype was detected many times. V is TRBV12-3 or TRBV12-4 and J is TRBJ2-7; 10 positions agree with TRBD1. Trimming cost V 6 bases and J 0 bases; bases outside gene matches: 5. The CDR3 extends over 15 amino acids. The CDR3 DNA is TGTGCCAGCAGCCGGGGACAGGGGATCTCCTACGAGCAGTACTTC. It encodes CASSRGQGISYEQYF.

This clonotype was observed at least ten times. The J gene is TRBJ2-2, the V gene TRBV24-1, with D hard to call. Between the trimmed V and J ends, which lost 5 bases and 5 bases, there was a span of 14 bases. Germline CDR1 reads KGHDR; CDR2 reads SFDVKD. This CDR3 region has 15 residues. CDR3 sequence: CATSGSVRRTGELFF. The CDR3 bases are TGTGCCACCAGTGGGTCCGTTAGACGTACCGGGGAGCTGTTTTTT.

The J gene is TRBJ1-1, the V gene TRBV19; D might be TRBD1 (5 bases). The CDR3 contains 15 residues. Trimming took off 4 bases at V and 4 bases at J, with 16 bases between the two ends. Germline CDR1 is LNHDA and CDR2 is SQIVND (reference sequence). For the CDR3, the DNA is TGTGCCAGTAGTAATAGGGGACCGGAGACCACTGAAGCTTTCTTT. It translates to CASSNRGPETTEAFF.